Listed here are 7 T cell receptor beta chains from one sample, sequenced in a study of identical twins. TCRdb processed the 5' RACE reads anew with MiXCR; each CDR3 protein has one entry. The repertoire holds around 200,000 distinct CDR3 sequences, with about a tenth as singletons. The specimen was memory (CD45RO+) T cells sorted from blood. These receptors were taken from a woman aged 18-29 years in good health.

This clonotype was observed a handful of times. The gene calls are TRBV18 and TRBJ2-7; TRBD1 is a possible D gene (5 bases). CDR1 and CDR2 (germline): KGHSH, LQKENI. The length of the CDR3 is 13 residues. The ends were cut back, 3 bases at V and 6 bases at J, with 12 bases in the middle. In DNA form, the CDR3 reads TGTGCCAGCTCACCCCAGGCAGGGCCCGAGCAGTACTTC. Encoded protein: CASSPQAGPEQYF. Using reference TRBV18 and TRBJ2-7 for the parts outside the CDR3, the full variable domain is NAGVMQNPRHLVRRRGQEARLRCSPMKGHSHVYWYRQLPEEGLKFMVYLQKENIIDESGMPKERFSAEFPKEGPSILRIQQVVRGDSAAYFCASSPQAGPEQYFGPGTRLTVT.

The genes are TRBV6-5 and TRBJ2-7; unclear D gene. CDR1 MNHEY and CDR2 SVGAGI come from the germline V gene. This CDR3 is 12 amino acids long. V was pared by 11 bases and J by 0 bases, with 11 bases between. The CDR3 coding sequence is TGTGCCTCAAGGACGGTCTCCTACGAGCAGTACTTC. Its protein is CASRTVSYEQYF.

The rearrangement uses TRBV3-1 and TRBJ1-2, with 7 bases that match TRBD1. The CDR3 contains 14 residues. The germline gives CDR1 LGHDT, CDR2 YNNKEL (reference sequence). V shed 2 bases and J 4 bases; nucleotides not matched to a gene: 4. CDR3 in amino acids: CASSQSRGIYGYTF. The CDR3 bases are TGTGCCAGCAGCCAATCCAGGGGGATCTATGGCTACACCTTC. Full variable domain (rest looked up from reference TRBV3-1 and TRBJ1-2): DTAVSQTPKYLVTQMGNDKSIKCEQNLGHDTMYWYKQDSKKFLKIMFSYNNKELIINETVPNRFSPKSPDKAHLNLHINSLELGDSAVYFCASSQSRGIYGYTFGSGTRLTVV.

Many counts were recorded for this clonotype. The genes are TRBV20-1 and TRBJ2-7, with D perhaps being TRBD1 or TRBD2 (6 bases each). This CDR3 region has 14 residues. The germline V gene encodes CDR1 DFQATT and CDR2 SNEGSKA (reference sequence). The germline V and J ends were trimmed by 5 bases and 2 bases, with 16 bases remaining between them. Written as DNA, the CDR3 is TGCAGTGCTCTTGCGGGACACCTTCCCTACGAGCAGTACTTC. This sequence encodes CSALAGHLPYEQYF.

V usage is TRBV3-1 and J usage is TRBJ2-6, with TRBD1 as a possible D gene (6 bases). The CDR3 has 15 residues. The germline CDR1 and CDR2 sequences are LGHDT and YNNKEL (reference sequence). V was cut by 0 bases and J by 12 bases, with 15 bases left in between. DNA of the CDR3: TGTGCCAGCAGCCAAGAGTGGGGGCGCCCCAGCGTCCTGACTTTC. This encodes CASSQEWGRPSVLTF.

This clonotype was picked up a small number of times. The chain couples TRBV6-5 to TRBJ2-3; perhaps TRBD2 as D (7 bases). Germline CDR1 and CDR2: MNHEY and SVGAGI. The CDR3 covers 16 residues. V was clipped by 2 bases and J by 2 bases, with 14 bases between them. Here the CDR3 reads CASSYLIGGATDTQYF. The CDR3 DNA reads as TGTGCCAGCAGTTACCTAATAGGGGGGGCCACAGATACGCAGTATTTT.

V usage is TRBV21-1 and J usage is TRBJ2-7; TRBD2 was called by the table and not checked on the DNA. TRBV21-1 is a pseudogene. This CDR3 comprises 15 residues. This chain's CDR3 is CASSNERPFSYEQYF. Here the CDR3 DNA reads TGTGCCAGCAGCAACGAGCGGCCGTTCTCCTACGAGCAGTACTTC.